The sequence of this T cell receptor (beta chain) was determined in a study of blood T cells in healthy people across ages (dated by TCRdb to 2014 to 2015). A note on the overall study: In model experiments, roughly one uniquely barcoded TCR beta cDNA molecule per two T cells was captured by template switching. To track age-related changes in TCR beta repertoire diversity, the study relied on deep sequencing normalized with unique cDNA molecular identifiers. Donors were grouped into four age groups: young (average 16 years), middle-aged (about 38), aged (around 60) and long-lived (around 80). Donors of different ages were randomly distributed across sequencing lanes to avoid experimental bias. The study analyzed two additional independent replicas of 1 million unique cDNA reads from the same blood draw for two donors, one aged 18 to 29 and one aged 80 or older.

The donors were under 40 Caucasian individuals from Russia, aged roughly 6 to 100 years, who were systemically healthy. Each donor gave approximately 9.4 milliliters of peripheral blood, drawn into EDTA-treated Vacutainer tubes. PBMCs were isolated by Ficoll-Paque density-gradient centrifugation, with at least 6 million obtained per sample. Trizol reagent was used to extract total RNA from PBMCs, with at least 5 micrograms per sample. For every donor, an aliquot of PBMCs went through flow cytometry to measure the percentages of naive CD45RAhigh/CD27high T cells. CDR3 length: 11 amino acids, cysteine to phenylalanine. Left in the record is the CDR3 DNA by itself, 33 bases read in frame from the first base. CDR1 and CDR2 were assigned from the germline V gene as SGHAT and FQNNGV. Receptors were amplified or captured by 5' RACE. TCRdb records Illumina HiSeq 2500 as the sequencer. The second PCR ran for roughly 7 to 11 cycles and used a J-beta primer mix along with a sample-barcoded 5' primer. A unique molecular identifier was introduced onto each TCR beta cDNA molecule by a template-switch 5' adaptor carrying 12 random nucleotides. Each sample yielded at least 2.5 million CDR3-containing paired-end reads. First-strand cDNA was synthesized from all RNA with the Mint cDNA synthesis kit, primed by a TRBC-specific oligonucleotide. Following uracil-DNA glycosylase treatment, all cDNA underwent a first 18-cycle PCR with the universal primers M1SS and BC2_uni_R. In the paper's pipeline: For normalization, 1 million high-quality reads, each with a distinct molecular identifier, were randomly selected from each sample. Reads sharing molecular identifiers were discarded rather than binned into consensus sequences. MiTCR, set to a Q25 quality threshold and the strictest error-elimination algorithm, was used for CDR3 identification, clonotype clustering and error correction. A nonparametric unseen species model with Euler transformation was used to estimate lower-bound total TCR beta diversity. TCRdb ran its own pipeline on the public reads, namely fastp trimming at Q25 and MiXCR clone calling, and kept in-frame beta chains. Each CDR3 protein appears once, grouped with its most common genes and DNA. V and J calls and clone size were set by TCRdb, not the authors. For this sample there are hundreds of thousands of distinct CDR3 sequences; approximately 30% appear just once. The ten largest make up 15% to 17% of the sample.

The research as a whole found: As age increased, observed TCR beta diversity per million T cells dropped in a roughly linear way, and a significant reduction was already evident by age 40. Donor CMV infection status was unknown, potentially confounding age-related changes in expanded clonotypes. Since profiling was done on bulk unsorted PBMCs, naive and antigen-experienced compartments could not be conclusively compared. Compared with the aged group, more naive CD4+ T cells, fewer expanded clones and increased TCR diversity were shown by the long-lived group, suggesting age selection. A strong correlation was found between observed TCR beta diversity and the percentage of naive T cells measured by flow cytometry. Estimates of total diversity based on one million sequenced T cells were considered lower bounds and underestimates.

With respect to this clonotype: Its antigen remains unidentified. The junction and the germline gene differ at one end; a read error may be behind it.

The rearrangement combines TRBV11-2 with TRBJ2-7, with the D gene call left open. The sequence was obtained from a woman older than 75 in good health. The sample comprised blood. The nucleotide sequence reads TGTGCCAGCAGCTTACCCTACGAGCGGTACTTC. The resulting protein is CASSLPYERYF.